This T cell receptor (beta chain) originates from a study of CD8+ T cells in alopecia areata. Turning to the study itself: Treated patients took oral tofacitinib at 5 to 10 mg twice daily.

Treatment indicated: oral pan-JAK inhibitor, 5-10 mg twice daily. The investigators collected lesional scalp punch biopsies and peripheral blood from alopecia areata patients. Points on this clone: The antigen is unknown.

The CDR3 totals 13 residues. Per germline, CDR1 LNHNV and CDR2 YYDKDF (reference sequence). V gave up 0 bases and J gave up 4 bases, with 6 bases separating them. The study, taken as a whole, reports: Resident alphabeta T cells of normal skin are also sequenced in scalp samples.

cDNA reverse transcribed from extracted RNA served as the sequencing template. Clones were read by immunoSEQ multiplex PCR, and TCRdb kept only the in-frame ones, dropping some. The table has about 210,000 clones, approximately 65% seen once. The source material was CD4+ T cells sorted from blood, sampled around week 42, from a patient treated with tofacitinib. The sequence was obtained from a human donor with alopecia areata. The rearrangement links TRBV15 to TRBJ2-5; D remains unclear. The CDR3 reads CATSRDPGETQYF. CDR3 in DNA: TGTGCCACCAGCAGAGATCCGGGAGAGACCCAGTACTTC.